Below, 30 T cell receptor beta chains from the same sample are listed, as sequenced in a study of response to subunit inactivated influenza vaccine. One entry per CDR3 protein results from TCRdb running MiXCR on the RT-PCR reads. The sample yields around 580,000 distinct CDR3 sequences, 13% to 15% seen once. The sequencing here drew on PBMCs from blood, taken about 12 days after vaccination. The receptors derive from a man between 45 and 60 years old who received an inactivated influenza vaccine.

There are a few counts of this clonotype. In nucleotides, the CDR3 is TGTGCCAGCAGCCGTGCGGGGACAAACACTGAAGCTTTCTTT. Its translation: CASSRAGTNTEAFF. The chain employs TRBV3-1 and TRBJ1-1; weak D call: TRBD1 (6 bases). Trimming shortened V by 4 bases and J by 2 bases, and 11 bases separated the two germline ends. CDR3 length equals 14 residues. Germline V gene sequence: CDR1 LGHDT, CDR2 YNNKEL (reference sequence). The full variable domain, with the rest looked up from reference TRBV3-1 and TRBJ1-1, is DTAVSQTPKYLVTQMGNDKSIKCEQNLGHDTMYWYKQDSKKFLKIMFSYNNKELIINETVPNRFSPKSPDKAHLNLHINSLELGDSAVYFCASSRAGTNTEAFFGQGTRLTVV.

This clonotype was seen repeatedly, ten times or more. The chain combines TRBV20-1 with TRBJ2-2; D is ambiguous. V dropped 6 bases and J dropped 3 bases, with 11 bases sitting between them. CDR1 DFQATT and CDR2 SNEGSKA come from the germline V gene (reference sequence). This CDR3 contains 13 residues. In nucleotides, the CDR3 is TGCAGTGCCAGGATCCTACACACCGGGGAGCTGTTTTTT. The encoded protein is CSARILHTGELFF.

This clonotype occurred a few times. The chain joins TRBV7-2 to TRBJ2-1; D remains unclear. CDR1 SGHTA and CDR2 FQGNSA come from the germline V gene. There are 11 residues in the CDR3. V gave up 4 bases and J gave up 8 bases, with 6 bases separating them. CDR3 in amino acids: CASSSSDEQFF. In DNA form, the CDR3 reads TGTGCCAGCAGCTCGAGTGATGAGCAGTTCTTC.

The genes are TRBV12-3 or TRBV12-4 and TRBJ2-6; D ambiguous. The CDR3 loop spans 14 amino acids. V gave up 6 bases and J gave up 3 bases, with 9 bases separating them. This CDR3 reads CASSQRSGANVLTF. CDR3 bases: TGTGCCAGCAGCCAGCGCAGTGGGGCCAACGTCCTGACTTTC.

This clonotype has at least ten counts. The chain recombines TRBV7-8 with TRBJ1-2; the D gene is possibly TRBD1 (5 bases). Germline V lookup: CDR1 SGHVS, CDR2 FQNEAQ. V gave up 5 bases and J gave up 8 bases, with 18 bases separating them. The CDR3 contains 14 residues. CDR3 sequence: CASSTRVRDGGYTF. The CDR3 bases are TGTGCCAGCAGCACCCGGGTTAGGGACGGCGGCTACACCTTC.

The rearrangement links TRBV19 to TRBJ1-1; D remains unclear. The CDR3 covers 13 residues. Trimming cost V 7 bases and J 4 bases, with 13 bases left between them. Germline V CDR1 and CDR2: LNHDA, SQIVND (reference sequence). CDR3 nucleotide sequence: TGTGCCAGTATAGTTGAGGGAGGCACTGAAGCTTTCTTT. It is translated as CASIVEGGTEAFF.

In its sample, this clonotype was seen many times. The chain uses TRBV20-1 and TRBJ1-6, with D perhaps matching TRBD1 (5 bases). CDR1 is DFQATT, CDR2 SNEGSKA, per germline (reference sequence). The CDR3 has 13 residues. V lost 3 bases, J lost 7 bases, and 10 bases lay in between. The CDR3 coding sequence is TGCAGTGCTAGGACAGAAGAAAATTCACCCCTCCACTTT. Residues: CSARTEENSPLHF.

This clonotype was detected many times. V is TRBV25-1 and J is TRBJ2-7; the match to TRBD1 covers 9 bases. Germline V gives CDR1 MGHDK, CDR2 SYGVNS. With 3 bases clipped from V and 3 bases from J, the junction kept 6 bases outside the gene matches. This CDR3 has 15 amino acids. The chain's CDR3 is CASSDTLTGGYEQYF. In DNA form, the CDR3 reads TGTGCCAGCAGTGACACCTTGACAGGGGGCTACGAGCAGTACTTC.

This clonotype was detected a few times. The rearrangement uses TRBV5-1 and TRBJ2-1; 9 bases map to TRBD1. This CDR3 has 14 residues. Trimming took 5 bases from V and 6 from J; bases not matched to a gene: 6. The germline CDR1 and CDR2 sequences are SGHRS and YFSETQ. CDR3: CASRIGTGINEQFF. In DNA form, the CDR3 reads TGCGCCAGCAGGATCGGGACAGGGATCAATGAGCAGTTCTTC. Using reference TRBV5-1 and TRBJ2-1 for the parts outside the CDR3, the full variable domain is KAGVTQTPRYLIKTRGQQVTLSCSPISGHRSVSWYQQTPGQGLQFLFEYFSETQRNKGNFPGRFSGRQFSNSRSEMNVSTLELGDSALYLCASRIGTGINEQFFGPGTRLTVL.

The V and J genes are TRBV6-2 or TRBV6-3 and TRBJ1-5; D unresolved. V lost 3 bases, J lost 1 base, and 4 bases lay in between. Germline V lookup: CDR1 MNHEY, CDR2 SVGEGT. The length of the CDR3 is 13 residues. CDR3 in DNA: TGTGCCAGCAGTTATCGGAGCAATCAGCCCCAGCATTTT. Its translation: CASSYRSNQPQHF.

This chain connects TRBV7-8 to TRBJ2-3; TRBD2 matches 7 bases. V dropped 2 bases and J dropped 6; count of bases not matched to a gene: 5. CDR1 and CDR2 from the germline V gene are SGHVS and FQNEAQ. This CDR3 is 14 amino acids long. This CDR3 reads CASSLLWGGDTQYF. The CDR3 DNA reads as TGTGCCAGCAGCTTACTGTGGGGGGGTGATACGCAGTATTTT. The full variable domain, in which reference TRBV7-8 and TRBJ2-3 provide the parts outside the CDR3, is GAGVSQSPRYKVAKRGQDVALRCDPISGHVSLFWYQQALGQGPEFLTYFQNEAQLDKSGLPSDRFFAERPEGSVSTLKIQRTQQEDSAVYLCASSLLWGGDTQYFGPGTRLTVL.

This rearrangement joins TRBV27 to TRBJ2-3; 9 bases map to TRBD1. This CDR3 is built from 16 residues. J lost 4 bases, V lost 1 base, and 6 bases had no gene match. Germline-derived CDR1 and CDR2 are MNHEY and SMNVEV (reference sequence). The CDR3 region is CASSLLRQGGPDTQYF. CDR3 bases: TGTGCCAGCAGTTTATTAAGACAGGGGGGCCCAGATACGCAGTATTTT.

This clonotype was seen more than once but under ten times. The chain couples TRBV6-2 or TRBV6-3 to TRBJ2-2; 7 bases agree with TRBD1. Germline CDR1 MNHEY, CDR2 SVGEGT. V was clipped by 10 bases and J by 0 bases; unmatched bases: 5. The CDR3 runs 14 residues. The CDR3 region is CATRGGANTGELFF. The CDR3, as DNA: TGTGCCACCCGAGGGGGCGCGAACACCGGGGAGCTGTTTTTT.

The V call is TRBV20-1, the J call TRBJ2-1; TRBD2 matches 10 bases. From germline, CDR1 is DFQATT and CDR2 SNEGSKA (reference sequence). The J segment lost 5 bases and the V segment lost 5 bases, leaving 9 bases of the junction unmatched. This CDR3 comprises 15 residues. The CDR3 here is CSASPTSGAHNEQFF. In DNA form, the CDR3 reads TGCAGTGCTTCACCTACTAGCGGGGCCCACAATGAGCAGTTCTTC.

This rearrangement joins TRBV20-1 to TRBJ2-2; the match to TRBD2 covers 12 bases. With 3 bases clipped from V and 4 bases from J, the junction kept 3 bases outside the gene matches. This CDR3 comprises 15 residues. Germline CDR1 DFQATT, CDR2 SNEGSKA (reference sequence). In DNA form, the CDR3 reads TGCAGTGCTAGGACTAGCGGGAGTGGCACCGGGGAGCTGTTTTTT. Its translation is CSARTSGSGTGELFF.

This chain joins TRBV7-2 and TRBJ2-3, with TRBD2 as a possible D gene (7 bases). Trimming removed 0 bases at V and 5 bases at J, with 12 bases between. This CDR3 region has 15 residues. Germline loops: CDR1 SGHTA, CDR2 FQGNSA. Here the CDR3 reads CASSLAGGAGDTQYF. CDR3 nucleotide sequence: TGTGCCAGCAGCTTAGCGGGGGGGGCGGGAGATACGCAGTATTTT.

The rearrangement joins TRBV11-2 to TRBJ1-1; D ambiguous. Germline lookup yields CDR1 SGHAT and CDR2 FQNNGV. Trimming left V 0 bases short and J 1 base short, with 12 bases between. The CDR3 sequence is 16 residues long. The CDR3 DNA reads TGTGCCAGCAGCTTAGATCCCGATCCCGGGAACACTGAAGCTTTCTTT. It codes for CASSLDPDPGNTEAFF.

The chain employs TRBV20-1 and TRBJ2-7; unclear D gene. The CDR3 has 12 amino acids. Trimming took 1 base from V and 6 from J, leaving 10 bases between them. Germline V gene sequence: CDR1 DFQATT, CDR2 SNEGSKA (reference sequence). The CDR3 bases are TGCAGTGCTAGAGTGCCCGGCCTCGAGCAGTACTTC. It is translated as CSARVPGLEQYF.

This clonotype showed up many times. The CDR3 spells CASSRLAADTQYF. The DNA for the CDR3 is TGTGCCAGCAGCCGGCTAGCCGCAGATACGCAGTATTTT. This rearrangement joins TRBV3-1 to TRBJ2-3; TRBD2 is a possible D gene (5 bases). The CDR3 is 13 residues long. With 4 bases removed from V and 4 bases from J, the gap between germline ends came to 9 bases. Looked up from germline, CDR1 is LGHDT and CDR2 is YNNKEL (reference sequence).

A word on this clonotype: This may be a read error: a much more frequent sequence differs by one nucleotide. The DNA of the CDR3 is TGTGCCACCAGCCTTAGCGGGGCGTTCTACAATGAGCAGTTCTTC. It specifies CATSLSGAFYNEQFF. V gene TRBV12-3 or TRBV12-4 combines with J gene TRBJ2-1, with TRBD2 matching over 8 bases. The V and J ends lost 10 bases and 3 bases, in that order; junction bases with no gene match: 11. The length of the CDR3 is 15 residues.

This clonotype was recorded once. CDR3 nucleotides: TGCGCCAGCAGTCTCCGGCCACTTGACAATGAGCAGTTCTTC. Protein: CASSLRPLDNEQFF. The chain couples TRBV4-1 to TRBJ2-1; D unclear. The V end was cut by 6 bases, the J end by 5 bases, with 14 bases between. CDR3 length: 14 amino acids. CDR1 MGHRA and CDR2 YSYEKL come from the germline V gene.

This clonotype came up a few times. The CDR3 DNA sequence: TGTGCCACGTACAGGGGGCCCTCCTACAATGAGCAGTTCTTC. Translated, it gives CATYRGPSYNEQFF. This chain joins TRBV28 and TRBJ2-1, with 9 bases lining up with TRBD1. Germline V CDR1 and CDR2: MDHEN, SYDVKM. V trimming: 10 bases; J trimming: 0 bases; junction bases outside the gene matches: 4. This CDR3 region has 14 residues.

The chain has TRBV28 and TRBJ2-5; 12 bases fit TRBD2. V shed 6 bases and J 2 bases; nucleotides not matched to a gene: 10. CDR1 MDHEN and CDR2 SYDVKM come from the germline V gene. The CDR3 is made up of 17 amino acids. The CDR3 DNA reads as TGTGCCAGCAGGGGACTAGCGGGTGGAGGCGAACAAGAGACCCAGTACTTC. Encoded protein: CASRGLAGGGEQETQYF.

This chain uses TRBV11-2 with TRBJ2-2; 8 nucleotides line up with TRBD1. The CDR3 runs to 16 residues. In germline, CDR1 is SGHAT, CDR2 FQNNGV. The J segment lost 4 bases and the V segment lost 5 bases, leaving 9 bases of the junction unmatched. This CDR3 is CASSPRTGPSTGELFF. The CDR3 nucleotides read TGTGCCAGCAGCCCACGGACAGGGCCCAGCACCGGGGAGCTGTTTTTT.

This clonotype was seen at least ten times. This chain links TRBV10-3 with TRBJ2-1; 12 bases align to TRBD2. Unmatched junction bases numbered 5, after V lost 6 bases and J lost 5 bases. CDR1 and CDR2 from the germline V gene are ENHRY and SYGVKD. The length of the CDR3 is 15 residues. The CDR3 sequence is CAISAGLAGNNEQFF. The DNA of the CDR3 is TGTGCCATCAGCGCCGGACTAGCGGGAAACAATGAGCAGTTCTTC.

This clonotype was observed many times. The chain has TRBV7-2 and TRBJ2-5, with TRBD2 identical over 13 bases. With V trimmed by 6 bases and J by 3 bases, 4 bases remained unmatched. Germline V gene sequence: CDR1 SGHTA, CDR2 FQGNSA. The CDR3 is made up of 15 amino acids. The CDR3 protein is CASSRTSGGEETQYF. The CDR3 DNA reads TGTGCCAGCAGTCGGACTAGCGGGGGAGAAGAGACCCAGTACTTC.

This clonotype appeared a few times. Here the CDR3 reads CASSPRTGLAETQYF. The CDR3 DNA follows: TGCGCCAGCAGCCCCCGGACAGGGCTAGCCGAGACCCAGTACTTC. The V call is TRBV5-1, the J call TRBJ2-5; 8 nucleotides match TRBD1. Looked up from germline, CDR1 is SGHRS and CDR2 is YFSETQ. J gave up 5 bases and V 4 bases, and 10 bases lay outside the gene matches. This CDR3 is 15 amino acids long.

The chain uses TRBV28 and TRBJ1-1; D is ambiguous. Germline assignment: CDR1 MDHEN and CDR2 SYDVKM. V was cut by 2 bases and J by 7 bases, with 8 bases left in between. CDR3 size: 12 residues. In nucleotides, the CDR3 is TGTGCCAGCAGTTTAAGAGCCCTTGAAGCTTTCTTT. Its translation is CASSLRALEAFF. The full variable domain, rest sourced from reference TRBV28 and TRBJ1-1, is DVKVTQSSRYLVKRTGEKVFLECVQDMDHENMFWYRQDPGLGLRLIYFSYDVKMKEKGDIPEGYSVSREKKERFSLILESASTNQTSMYLCASSLRALEAFFGQGTRLTVV.

The CDR3 loop reads CASGTGGARGTEAFF. For the CDR3, the DNA is TGCGCCAGCGGGACAGGGGGGGCTCGGGGCACTGAAGCTTTCTTT. The rearrangement joins TRBV10-2 to TRBJ1-1; 11 bases fit TRBD1. CDR1 is WSHSY, CDR2 SAAADI, per germline. This CDR3 has 15 residues. V lost 8 bases, J lost 4 bases, and 9 bases stayed unmatched.

The chain joins TRBV9 to TRBJ2-1, with a possible D match to TRBD2 (6 bases). The CDR3 extends over 14 amino acids. Germline CDR1 and CDR2: SGDLS and YYNGEE. V lost 0 bases and J lost 5, with 9 bases in between. CDR3 sequence: CASSVDGRNNEQFF. Written as DNA, the CDR3 is TGTGCCAGCAGCGTAGACGGGAGAAACAATGAGCAGTTCTTC.